This TCR beta chain was captured by sequencing in a study of Graves' ophthalmopathy and Graves' hyperthyroidism. TCR beta CDR3 regions were amplified from RNA transcripts. HTBI primers primed a first-round RT-PCR, and a second-round multiplex PCR followed. TCRdb itself ran the multiplex PCR reads through MiXCR, one entry per CDR3 protein. There are over 450,000 distinct CDR3 sequences in the sample; approximately 14% occur only once, and roughly 9.8% lies in the top ten. This clonotype was counted many times. CDR1 and CDR2 (germline): KGHSY, FQNENV. This CDR3 contains 15 residues. V lost 1 base, J lost 9 bases, and 16 bases lay in between.

Input material: blood. V is TRBV16 and J is TRBJ1-5; possible D gene TRBD1, 6 bases. The receptor was derived from a woman aged 30 to 39 with Graves' ophthalmopathy. CDR3 loop: CASSQLSGAFGPQHF. The CDR3, as DNA: TGTGCCAGCAGCCAATTATCAGGGGCGTTCGGGCCCCAGCATTTT. The full variable domain, its missing parts supplied by reference TRBV16 and TRBJ1-5, is GEEVAQTPKHLVRGEGQKAKLYCAPIKGHSYVFWYQQVLKNEFKFLISFQNENVFDETGMPKERFSAKCLPNSPCSLEIQATKLEDSAVYFCASSQLSGAFGPQHFGDGTRLSIL.